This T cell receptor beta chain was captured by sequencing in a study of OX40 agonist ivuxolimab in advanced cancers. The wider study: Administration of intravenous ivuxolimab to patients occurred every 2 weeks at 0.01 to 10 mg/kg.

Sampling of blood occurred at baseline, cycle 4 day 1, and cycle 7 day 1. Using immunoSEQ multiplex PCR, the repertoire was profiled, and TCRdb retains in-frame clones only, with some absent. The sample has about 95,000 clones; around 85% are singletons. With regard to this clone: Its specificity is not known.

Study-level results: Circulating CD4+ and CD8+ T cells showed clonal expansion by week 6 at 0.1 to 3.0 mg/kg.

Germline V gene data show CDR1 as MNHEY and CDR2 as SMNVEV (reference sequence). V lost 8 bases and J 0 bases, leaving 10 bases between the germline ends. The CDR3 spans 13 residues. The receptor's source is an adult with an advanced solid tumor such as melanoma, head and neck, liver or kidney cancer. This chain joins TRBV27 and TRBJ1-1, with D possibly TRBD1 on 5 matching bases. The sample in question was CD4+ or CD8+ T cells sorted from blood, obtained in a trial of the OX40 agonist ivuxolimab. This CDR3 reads CASAAGMNTEAFF. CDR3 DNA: TGTGCCAGCGCCGCAGGGATGAACACTGAAGCTTTCTTT.